This T cell receptor (beta chain) was captured by sequencing in a study of T cells of healthy individuals. V lost 6 bases to trimming and J lost 7 bases, with 16 bases between them. CDR1 is SNHLY and CDR2 is FYNNEI in the germline V gene. CDR3 length equals 15 residues. This clonotype occurred a few times. TCRdb fed the 5' RACE reads into MiXCR, producing one record per CDR3 protein. The sample yields approximately 89,000 distinct CDR3 sequences, more than 5% seen once. This receptor was taken from a female donor in good health. This chain uses TRBV2 with TRBJ1-6; tentatively, D is TRBD1 (5 bases). The CDR3 coding sequence is TGTGCCAGCAGCGGGGACGGCCGCGGGAATTCACCCCTCCACTTT. Protein: CASSGDGRGNSPLHF.